What follows is one T cell receptor (beta chain) and its context. The antigen remains unidentified. One end of the junction fails to match germline, which may point to a read error. TCRdb re-called the reads through MiXCR, storing one row per CDR3 protein. The data hold 200,000 to 250,000 distinct CDR3 sequences, with less than 50% observed a single time. This sample stems from a study of T cell repertoires in cytomegalovirus infection. Study as a whole: Selected CMV epitopes included recently identified HLA-C-restricted ones as well as well-studied HLA-B-restricted ones. Evidence of both CMV infection and a matching HLA type came from public TCR beta signatures. Notes on the study in general: CMV-specific TCR beta clonotypes restricted by HLA-C were the ones dominating the ex vivo response. Individuals carrying CMV plus the relevant HLA were identified by cumulative frequency of public TCR beta families.

The CDR3 has 12 amino acids. The specimen was CD8+ T cells from cultured PBMCs, collected from culture after CMV antigen stimulation. The TCR sequence derives from a human donor in good health (CMV status not recorded). Some clones in this sample may be carry-over from other donors' samples. This rearrangement joins TRBV12-3 or TRBV12-4 to TRBJ1-2; no firm D call. The CDR3 DNA reads as TGTGCCAGCAGTTTAGATCCTTATGGCTACATCTTC. This translates into CASSLDPYGYIF.